A selection of T cell receptor beta chains follows, all from one sample in a study of T cells in Graves' hyperthyroidism and ophthalmopathy. TCRdb reanalysed the multiplex PCR reads using MiXCR and keeps one entry per CDR3 protein. Here the sample spans 300,000 to 500,000 distinct CDR3 sequences, under 15% being singletons. Sequenced: blood. The receptors were gathered from a woman aged 25 to 39 with Graves' hyperthyroidism. Each CDR3 is given with its conserved first and last residue. The D gene is left open where the match is weak. Where a row states a size, it is once, few, many or the class of an expanded clone; other rows omit it.

d_call	clone_size	v_call	j_call	cdr3_aa	cdr3_nt
.	many	TRBV11-1	TRBJ2-7	CASSPWTAAYEQYF	TGTGCCAGCAGCCCGTGGACAGCTGCCTACGAGCAGTACTTC
.	many	TRBV24-1	TRBJ2-3	CATSDKDKPADTQYF	TGTGCCACCAGTGATAAGGACAAACCAGCAGATACGCAGTATTTT
.	.	TRBV19	TRBJ1-2	CASSITASNYGYTF	TGTGCCAGTAGTATAACGGCTTCAAACTATGGCTACACCTTC
.	many	TRBV2	TRBJ1-1	CASSEQGVRSEAFF	TGTGCCAGCAGTGAACAGGGCGTGCGATCTGAAGCTTTCTTT
.	many	TRBV30	TRBJ2-5	CAWSVRTQETQYF	TGTGCCTGGAGTGTACGGACACAAGAGACCCAGTACTTC
TRBD1	many	TRBV18	TRBJ1-6	CASTTGGADNSPLHF	TGTGCCAGCACTACAGGGGGCGCGGATAATTCACCCCTCCACTTT
TRBD2	many	TRBV6-1	TRBJ2-1	CASSVLGLAGINEQFF	TGTGCCAGCAGTGTCTTGGGACTAGCGGGAATCAATGAGCAGTTCTTC
TRBD1	few	TRBV6-1	TRBJ2-7	CASSSQTGTGVPYEQYF	TGTGCCAGCAGTTCCCAGACCGGGACAGGGGTTCCCTACGAGCAGTACTTC
TRBD1	once	TRBV7-9	TRBJ1-4	CASSHGLTGSNEKLFF	TGTGCCAGCAGCCACGGCTTGACAGGGAGTAATGAAAAACTGTTTTTT
.	.	TRBV11-2	TRBJ2-7	CASSLEAEQYF	TGTGCCAGCAGCTTAGAAGCCGAGCAGTACTTC
.	few	TRBV2	TRBJ2-2	CASSEFAGDGTSGGELFF	TGTGCCAGCAGTGAGTTCGCGGGAGATGGGACATCGGGCGGGGAGCTGTTTTTT
.	many	TRBV2	TRBJ1-5	CASSDSLGGNQPQHF	TGTGCCAGCAGTGACTCTCTGGGGGGCAATCAGCCCCAGCATTTT
TRBD2	.	TRBV20-1	TRBJ2-5	CSAAGVAGGLETQYF	TGCAGTGCGGCGGGGGTAGCGGGAGGGCTAGAGACCCAGTACTTC
TRBD2	.	TRBV11-2	TRBJ2-7	CASSFSGISSYEQYF	TGTGCCAGCAGCTTTAGCGGGATTAGCTCCTACGAGCAGTACTTC